This TCR beta chain was captured in a study of T cells in Graves' hyperthyroidism and ophthalmopathy. Notes on the study in general: Patients with ophthalmopathy were separated from those with stable hyperthyroidism by a 13 V-J model. Onset of ophthalmopathy came a median around 6.5 months after the model predicted it.

There were TCR beta CDR3 regions amplified from RNA transcripts. The HTBI primer set served for first-round RT-PCR of the TCR CDR3. TCRdb redid the calling of the multiplex PCR reads with MiXCR, one entry per CDR3 protein. The data hold some 600,000 distinct CDR3 sequences, with 11% to 15% observed a single time. This clonotype was seen a few times. No antigen is known for it. These patients, aged 18 to 65, had recently diagnosed hyperthyroidism lasting under 2 months. Fresh peripheral blood, 9.5 to 10 ml of it, supplied the PBMCs. The sequenced sample was blood. This TCR derives from a woman in her thirties with Graves' hyperthyroidism that later progressed to Graves' ophthalmopathy.

The DNA for the CDR3 is TGTGCCAGCAGCCAACTCGAGAGTGGTGAAGCTTTCTTT. Protein: CASSQLESGEAFF. V and J are TRBV3-1 and TRBJ1-1, with D uncertain. The CDR3 sequence is 13 residues long. Between the trimmed V and J ends, which lost 2 bases and 7 bases, there was a span of 11 bases. Germline CDR1 reads LGHDT; CDR2 reads YNNKEL (reference sequence).